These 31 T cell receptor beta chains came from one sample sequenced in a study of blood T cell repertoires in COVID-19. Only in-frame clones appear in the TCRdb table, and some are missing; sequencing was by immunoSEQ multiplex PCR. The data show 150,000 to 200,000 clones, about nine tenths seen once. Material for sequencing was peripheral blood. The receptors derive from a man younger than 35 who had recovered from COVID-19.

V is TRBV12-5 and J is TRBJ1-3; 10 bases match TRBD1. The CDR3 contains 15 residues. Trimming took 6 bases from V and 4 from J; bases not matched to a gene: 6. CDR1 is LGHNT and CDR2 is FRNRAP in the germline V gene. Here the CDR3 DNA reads TGTGCTAGTGGCCCGGGACAGGGGTACGGAAACACCATATATTTT. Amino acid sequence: CASGPGQGYGNTIYF.

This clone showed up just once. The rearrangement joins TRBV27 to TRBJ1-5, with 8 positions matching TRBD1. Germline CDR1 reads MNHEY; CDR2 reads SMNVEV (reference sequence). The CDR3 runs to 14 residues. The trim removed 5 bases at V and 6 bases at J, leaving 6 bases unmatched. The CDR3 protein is CASSTGQVGQPQHF. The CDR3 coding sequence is TGTGCCAGCAGTACGGGACAGGTCGGTCAGCCCCAGCATTTT.

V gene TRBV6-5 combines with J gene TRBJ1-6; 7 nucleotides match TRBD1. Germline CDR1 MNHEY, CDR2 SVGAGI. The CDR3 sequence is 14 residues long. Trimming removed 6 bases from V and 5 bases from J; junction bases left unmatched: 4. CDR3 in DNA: TGTGCCAGCAGCGCGGGACAGAATAATTCACCCCTCCACTTT. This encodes CASSAGQNNSPLHF.

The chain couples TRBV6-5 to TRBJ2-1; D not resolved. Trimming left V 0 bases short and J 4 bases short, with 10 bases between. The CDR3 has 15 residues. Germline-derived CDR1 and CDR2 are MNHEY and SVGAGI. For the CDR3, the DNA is TGTGCCAGCAGTTACTCGAGGTATTCTTACAATGAGCAGTTCTTC. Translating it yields CASSYSRYSYNEQFF.

CDR3 nucleotide sequence: TGTGCCAGCAGCCCGGACAGACTGGGCAATCAGCCCCAGCATTTT. Protein sequence: CASSPDRLGNQPQHF. The chain uses TRBV2 and TRBJ1-5; tentative D call: TRBD1 (6 bases). In germline, CDR1 is SNHLY, CDR2 FYNNEI. The CDR3 has 15 residues. V was shortened by 6 bases and J by 2 bases, with 14 bases between the two germline ends.

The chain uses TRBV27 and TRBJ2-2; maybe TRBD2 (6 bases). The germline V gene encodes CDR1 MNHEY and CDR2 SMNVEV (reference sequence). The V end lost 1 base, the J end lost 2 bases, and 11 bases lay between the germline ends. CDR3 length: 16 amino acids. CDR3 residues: CASSLYRRENTGELFF. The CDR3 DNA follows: TGTGCCAGCAGTTTATACAGGAGGGAAAACACCGGGGAGCTGTTTTTT.

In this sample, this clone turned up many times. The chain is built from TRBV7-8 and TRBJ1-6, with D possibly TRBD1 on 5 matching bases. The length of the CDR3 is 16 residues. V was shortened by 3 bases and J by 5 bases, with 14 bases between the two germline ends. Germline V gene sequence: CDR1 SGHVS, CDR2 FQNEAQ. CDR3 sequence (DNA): TGTGCCAGCAGCTTCTCCGGGACTGCCAATAATTCACCCCTCCACTTT. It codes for CASSFSGTANNSPLHF.

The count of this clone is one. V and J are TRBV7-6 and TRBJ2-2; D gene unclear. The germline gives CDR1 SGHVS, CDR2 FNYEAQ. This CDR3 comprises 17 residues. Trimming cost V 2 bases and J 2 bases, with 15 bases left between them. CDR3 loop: CASSLRSTDLNTGELFF. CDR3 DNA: TGTGCCAGCAGCTTAAGGTCTACAGACCTTAACACCGGGGAGCTGTTTTTT.

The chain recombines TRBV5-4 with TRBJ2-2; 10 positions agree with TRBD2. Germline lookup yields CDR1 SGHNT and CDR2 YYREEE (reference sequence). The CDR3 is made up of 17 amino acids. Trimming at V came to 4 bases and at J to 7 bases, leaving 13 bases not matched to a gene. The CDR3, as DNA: TGTGCCAGCAGCCCAAACAAGGGAGCGGGAGGGTTCGGGGAGCTGTTTTTT. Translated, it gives CASSPNKGAGGFGELFF.

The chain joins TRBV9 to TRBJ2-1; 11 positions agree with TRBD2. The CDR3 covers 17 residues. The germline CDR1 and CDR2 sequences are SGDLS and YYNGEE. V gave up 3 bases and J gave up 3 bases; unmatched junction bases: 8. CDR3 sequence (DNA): TGTGCCAGCAGCGCACACCCCGGGACTAGCGGCTACAATGAGCAGTTCTTC. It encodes CASSAHPGTSGYNEQFF.

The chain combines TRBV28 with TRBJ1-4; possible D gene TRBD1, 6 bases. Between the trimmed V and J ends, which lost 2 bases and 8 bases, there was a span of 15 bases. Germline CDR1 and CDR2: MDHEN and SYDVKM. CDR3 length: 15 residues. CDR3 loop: CASSLLGGRGEKLFF. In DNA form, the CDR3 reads TGTGCCAGCAGTTTACTCGGGGGGCGAGGGGAAAAACTGTTTTTT.

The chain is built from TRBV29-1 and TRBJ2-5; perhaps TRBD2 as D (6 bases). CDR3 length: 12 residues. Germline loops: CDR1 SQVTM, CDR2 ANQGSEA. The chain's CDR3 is CSQPKKGGTQYF. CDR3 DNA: TGCAGTCAACCTAAAAAGGGAGGGACCCAGTACTTC.

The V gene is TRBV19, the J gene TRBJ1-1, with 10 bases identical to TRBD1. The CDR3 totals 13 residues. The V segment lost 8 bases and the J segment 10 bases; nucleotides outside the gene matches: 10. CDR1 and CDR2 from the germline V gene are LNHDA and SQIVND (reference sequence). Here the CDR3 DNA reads TGTGCCAGTGGGTCCCGGGACAGGGGTGCAGCTTTCTTT. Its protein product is CASGSRDRGAAFF.

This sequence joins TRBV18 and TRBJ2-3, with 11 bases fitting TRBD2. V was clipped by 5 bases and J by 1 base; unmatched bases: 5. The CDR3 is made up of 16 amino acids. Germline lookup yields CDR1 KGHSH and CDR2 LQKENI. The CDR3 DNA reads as TGTGCCAGCTCATTGGGACTAGCGGCCGGCACAGATACGCAGTATTTT. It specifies CASSLGLAAGTDTQYF. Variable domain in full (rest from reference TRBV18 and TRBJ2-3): NAGVMQNPRHLVRRRGQEARLRCSPMKGHSHVYWYRQLPEEGLKFMVYLQKENIIDESGMPKERFSAEFPKEGPSILRIQQVVRGDSAAYFCASSLGLAAGTDTQYFGPGTRLTVL.

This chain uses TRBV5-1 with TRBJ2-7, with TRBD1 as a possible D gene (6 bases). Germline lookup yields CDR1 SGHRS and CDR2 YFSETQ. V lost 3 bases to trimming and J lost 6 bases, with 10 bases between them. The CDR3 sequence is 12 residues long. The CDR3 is CASSSGTPEQYF. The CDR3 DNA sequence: TGCGCCAGCAGCTCCGGGACACCCGAGCAGTACTTC.

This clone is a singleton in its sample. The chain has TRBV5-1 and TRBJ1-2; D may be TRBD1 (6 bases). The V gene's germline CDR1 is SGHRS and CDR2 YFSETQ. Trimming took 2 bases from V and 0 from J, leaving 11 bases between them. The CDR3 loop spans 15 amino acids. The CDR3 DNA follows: TGCGCCAGCAGCTTCGGGACACCCACTAACTATGGCTACACCTTC. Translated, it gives CASSFGTPTNYGYTF. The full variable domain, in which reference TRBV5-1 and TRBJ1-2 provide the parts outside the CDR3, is KAGVTQTPRYLIKTRGQQVTLSCSPISGHRSVSWYQQTPGQGLQFLFEYFSETQRNKGNFPGRFSGRQFSNSRSEMNVSTLELGDSALYLCASSFGTPTNYGYTFGSGTRLTVV.

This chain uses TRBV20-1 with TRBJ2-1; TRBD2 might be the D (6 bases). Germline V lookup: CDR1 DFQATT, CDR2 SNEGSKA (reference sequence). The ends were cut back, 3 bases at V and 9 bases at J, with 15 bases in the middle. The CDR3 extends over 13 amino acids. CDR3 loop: CSASSGSMTEQFF. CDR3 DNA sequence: TGCAGTGCTAGTTCCGGGAGTATGACTGAGCAGTTCTTC.

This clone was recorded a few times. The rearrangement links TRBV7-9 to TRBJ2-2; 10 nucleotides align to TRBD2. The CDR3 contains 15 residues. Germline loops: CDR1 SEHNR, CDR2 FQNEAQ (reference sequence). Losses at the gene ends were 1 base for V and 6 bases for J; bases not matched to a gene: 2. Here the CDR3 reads CASSLDLAGAGELFF. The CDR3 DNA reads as TGTGCCAGCAGCTTAGATCTAGCGGGAGCCGGGGAGCTGTTTTTT.

CDR3 sequence (DNA): TGTGCCTGGAGTGGTAGTAATCAGCCCCAGCATTTT. Amino acids: CAWSGSNQPQHF. The V call is TRBV30, the J call TRBJ1-5, with D unresolved. CDR3 length equals 12 residues. V lost 1 base to trimming and J lost 4 bases, with 5 bases between them. Germline V gives CDR1 GTSNPN, CDR2 SVGIG (reference sequence).

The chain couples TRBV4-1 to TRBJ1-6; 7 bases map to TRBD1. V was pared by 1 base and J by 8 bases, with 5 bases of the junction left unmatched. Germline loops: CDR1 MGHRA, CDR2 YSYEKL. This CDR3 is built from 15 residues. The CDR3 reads CASSQAGTADSPLHF. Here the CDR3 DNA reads TGCGCCAGCAGCCAAGCCGGGACAGCCGATTCACCCCTCCACTTT.

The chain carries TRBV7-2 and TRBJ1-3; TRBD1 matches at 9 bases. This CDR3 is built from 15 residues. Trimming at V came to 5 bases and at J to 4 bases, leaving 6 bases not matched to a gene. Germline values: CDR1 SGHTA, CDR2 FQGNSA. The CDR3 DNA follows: TGTGCCAGCAGCCAAACAGGGGGCCCAGGAAACACCATATATTTT. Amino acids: CASSQTGGPGNTIYF.

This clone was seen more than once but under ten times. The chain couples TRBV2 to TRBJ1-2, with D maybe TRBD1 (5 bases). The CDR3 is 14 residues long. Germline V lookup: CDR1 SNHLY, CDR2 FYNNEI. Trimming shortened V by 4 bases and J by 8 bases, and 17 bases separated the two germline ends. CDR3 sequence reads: CASSVQAGLEGYTF. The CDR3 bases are TGTGCCAGCAGTGTACAGGCCGGGCTGGAAGGCTACACCTTC.

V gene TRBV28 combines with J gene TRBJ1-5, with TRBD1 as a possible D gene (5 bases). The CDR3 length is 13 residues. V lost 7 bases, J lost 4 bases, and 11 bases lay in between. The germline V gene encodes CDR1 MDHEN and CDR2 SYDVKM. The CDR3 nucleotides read TGTGCCAGCACCTGGGGGGGAAATCAGCCCCAGCATTTT. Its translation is CASTWGGNQPQHF.

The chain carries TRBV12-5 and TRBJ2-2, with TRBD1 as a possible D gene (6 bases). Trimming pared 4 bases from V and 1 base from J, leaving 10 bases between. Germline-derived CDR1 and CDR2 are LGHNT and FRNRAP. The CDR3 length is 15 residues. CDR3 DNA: TGTGCTAGTGGTTCCCCGGGACAGAACACCGGGGAGCTGTTTTTT. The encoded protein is CASGSPGQNTGELFF.

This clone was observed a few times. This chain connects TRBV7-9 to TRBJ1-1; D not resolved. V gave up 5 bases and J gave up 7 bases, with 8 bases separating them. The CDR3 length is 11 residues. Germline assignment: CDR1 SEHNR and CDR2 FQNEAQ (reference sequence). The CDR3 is CASSPDYEAFF. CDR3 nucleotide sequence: TGTGCCAGCAGCCCCGACTATGAAGCTTTCTTT.

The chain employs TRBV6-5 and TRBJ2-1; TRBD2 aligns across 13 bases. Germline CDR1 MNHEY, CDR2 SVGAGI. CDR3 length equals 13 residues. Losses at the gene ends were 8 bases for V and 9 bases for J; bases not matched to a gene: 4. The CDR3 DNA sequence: TGTGCCAGCGGACTAGCGGGGGCAGGTGAGCAGTTCTTC. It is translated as CASGLAGAGEQFF.

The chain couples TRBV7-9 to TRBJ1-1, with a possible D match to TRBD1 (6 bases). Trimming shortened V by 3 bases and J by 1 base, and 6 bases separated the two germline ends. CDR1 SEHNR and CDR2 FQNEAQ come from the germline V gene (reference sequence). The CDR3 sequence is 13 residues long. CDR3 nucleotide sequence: TGTGCCAGCAGCTTGACAGGGAACACTGAAGCTTTCTTT. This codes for CASSLTGNTEAFF.

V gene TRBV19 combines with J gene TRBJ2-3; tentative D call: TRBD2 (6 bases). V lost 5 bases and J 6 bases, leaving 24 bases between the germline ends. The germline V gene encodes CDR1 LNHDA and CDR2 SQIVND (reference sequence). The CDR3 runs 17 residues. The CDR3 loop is CASSPQGTSSFRDTQYF. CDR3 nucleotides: TGTGCCAGTAGTCCCCAGGGAACTAGCAGTTTTCGGGATACGCAGTATTTT.

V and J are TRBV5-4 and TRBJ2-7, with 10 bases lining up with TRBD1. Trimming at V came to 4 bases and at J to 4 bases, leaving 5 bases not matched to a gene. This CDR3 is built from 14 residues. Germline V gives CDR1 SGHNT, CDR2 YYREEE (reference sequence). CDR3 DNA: TGTGCCAGCAGCCTCGCGGGACAGGGGTACGAGCAGTACTTC. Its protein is CASSLAGQGYEQYF.

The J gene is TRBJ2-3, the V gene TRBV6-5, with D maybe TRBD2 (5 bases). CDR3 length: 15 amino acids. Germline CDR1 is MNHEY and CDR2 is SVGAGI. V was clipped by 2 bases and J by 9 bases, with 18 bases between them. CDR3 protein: CASSYQSNTGSTQYF. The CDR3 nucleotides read TGTGCCAGCAGTTACCAATCGAATACGGGGTCGACGCAGTATTTT.

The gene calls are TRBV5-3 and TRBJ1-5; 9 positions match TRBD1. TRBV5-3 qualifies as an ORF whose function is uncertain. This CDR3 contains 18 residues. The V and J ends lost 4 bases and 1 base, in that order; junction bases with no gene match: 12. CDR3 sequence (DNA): TGTGCCAGAAGCGGCCGGGACAGGGAACCGGTGAGCAATCAGCCCCAGCATTTT. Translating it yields CARSGRDREPVSNQPQHF.